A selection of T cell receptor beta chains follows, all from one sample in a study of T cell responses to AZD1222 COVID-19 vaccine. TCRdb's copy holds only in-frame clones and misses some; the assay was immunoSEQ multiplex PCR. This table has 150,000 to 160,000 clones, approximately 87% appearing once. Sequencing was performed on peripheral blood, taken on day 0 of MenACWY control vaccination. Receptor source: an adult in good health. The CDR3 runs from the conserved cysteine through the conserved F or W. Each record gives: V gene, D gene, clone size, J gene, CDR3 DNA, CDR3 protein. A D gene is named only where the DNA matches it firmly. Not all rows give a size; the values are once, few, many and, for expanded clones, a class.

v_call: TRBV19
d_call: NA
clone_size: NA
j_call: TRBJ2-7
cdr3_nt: TGTGCCAGTAGTACAGGAGTACAGGAATACGAGCAGTACTTC
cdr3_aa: CASSTGVQEYEQYF

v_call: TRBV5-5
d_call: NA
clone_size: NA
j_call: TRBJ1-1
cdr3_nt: TGTGCCAGCAGCTCAGGGGTTATGAACACTGAAGCTTTCTTT
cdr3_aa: CASSSGVMNTEAFF

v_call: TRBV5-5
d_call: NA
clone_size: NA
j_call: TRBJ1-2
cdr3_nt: TGTGCCAGCAGCCCCGGCGGGGACCCGGGGGCTAACTATGGCTACACCTTC
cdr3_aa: CASSPGGDPGANYGYTF

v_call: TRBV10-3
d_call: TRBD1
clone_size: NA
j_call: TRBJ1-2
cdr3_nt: TGTGCCATCAGCCCTAAAGGACAGGGCCACTACACCTTC
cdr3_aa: CAISPKGQGHYTF

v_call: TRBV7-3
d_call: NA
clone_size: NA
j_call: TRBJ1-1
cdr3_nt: TGTGCCAGCAGCTTAGGGACCGCGAACACTGAAGCTTTCTTT
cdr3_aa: CASSLGTANTEAFF

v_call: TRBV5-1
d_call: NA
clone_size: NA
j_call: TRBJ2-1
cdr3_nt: TGCGCCAGCAGCTTGGCGGGGTCCTACAATGAGCAGTTCTTC
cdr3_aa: CASSLAGSYNEQFF

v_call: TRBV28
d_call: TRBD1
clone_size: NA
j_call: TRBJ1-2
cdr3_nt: TGTGCCAGCAGTTTATTGGGGGACAGGGGATTGGACTTC
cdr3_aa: CASSLLGDRGLDF

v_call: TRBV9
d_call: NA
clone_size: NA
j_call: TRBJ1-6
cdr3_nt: TGTGCCAGCAGCTCTGGGGCGGCAGGTAATTCACCCCTCCACTTT
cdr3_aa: CASSSGAAGNSPLHF

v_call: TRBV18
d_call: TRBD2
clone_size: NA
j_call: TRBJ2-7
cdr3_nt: TGTGCCAGCTCACGCTCTCGGACTAGCCCCTCTGGAGGGGCTAACTACGAGCAGTACTTC
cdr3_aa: CASSRSRTSPSGGANYEQYF

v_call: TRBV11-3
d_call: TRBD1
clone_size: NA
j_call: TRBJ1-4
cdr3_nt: TGTGCCAGCAGCTCCACTCGACAGGGCAAAAAACTGTTTTTT
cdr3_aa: CASSSTRQGKKLFF

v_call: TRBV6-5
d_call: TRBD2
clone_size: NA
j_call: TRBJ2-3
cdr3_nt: TGTGCCAGCAGTTATCGGACTAGTGTGGGTACGCAGTATTTT
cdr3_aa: CASSYRTSVGTQYF

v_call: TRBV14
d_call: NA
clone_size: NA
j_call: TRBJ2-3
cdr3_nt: TGTGCCAGCAGCGGATACAGCACAGATACGCAGTATTTT
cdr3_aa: CASSGYSTDTQYF

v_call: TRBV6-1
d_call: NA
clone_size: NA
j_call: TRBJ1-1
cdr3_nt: TGTGCCAGCAGTGAAACAGGGCCAGCTGAAGCTTTCTTT
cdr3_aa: CASSETGPAEAFF

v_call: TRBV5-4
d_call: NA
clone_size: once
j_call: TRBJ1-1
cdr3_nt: TGTGCCAGCAGCTTTGTGGGCGAGGTTGAAGCTTTCTTT
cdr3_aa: CASSFVGEVEAFF

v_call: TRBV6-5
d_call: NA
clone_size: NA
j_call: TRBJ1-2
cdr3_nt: TGTGCCAGCCACGAGATGACCAACTGGGGCTACACCTTC
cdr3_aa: CASHEMTNWGYTF

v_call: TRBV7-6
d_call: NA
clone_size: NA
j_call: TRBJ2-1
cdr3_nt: TGTGCCAGCAGCCTTATTACAATTAACTTCAATGAGCAGTTCTTC
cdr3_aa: CASSLITINFNEQFF

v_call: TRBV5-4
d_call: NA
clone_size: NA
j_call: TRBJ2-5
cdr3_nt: TGTGCCAGCAGCTTGCCAGGGACGTCAGAGACCCAGTACTTC
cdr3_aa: CASSLPGTSETQYF

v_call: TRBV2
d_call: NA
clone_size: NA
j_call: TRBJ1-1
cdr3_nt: TGTGCCAGCAGCTCGCTGGGGGGCGGGGACACTGAAGCTTTCTTT
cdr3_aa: CASSSLGGGDTEAFF

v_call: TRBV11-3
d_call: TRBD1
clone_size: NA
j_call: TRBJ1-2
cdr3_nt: TGTGCCAGCAGCCCCGGACAGGGGTCTTATGGCTACACCTTC
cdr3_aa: CASSPGQGSYGYTF

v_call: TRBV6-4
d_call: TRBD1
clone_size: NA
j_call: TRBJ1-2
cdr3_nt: TGTGCCAGCAGCTCGGACAGGTCTGGCTATGGCTACACCTTC
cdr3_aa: CASSSDRSGYGYTF

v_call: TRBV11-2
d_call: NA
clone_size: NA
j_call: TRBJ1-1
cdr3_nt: TGTGCCAGCAGTCCCAGGGCTGACACTGAAGCTTTCTTT
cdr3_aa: CASSPRADTEAFF

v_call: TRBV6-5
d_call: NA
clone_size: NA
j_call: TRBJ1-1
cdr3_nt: TGTGCCAGCAGTTATGTAATGAACACTGAAGCTTTCTTT
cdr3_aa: CASSYVMNTEAFF

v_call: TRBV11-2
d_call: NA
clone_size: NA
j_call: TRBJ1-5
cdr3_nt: TGTGCCAGCAGTCCTAATAGCAATCAGCCCCAGCATTTT
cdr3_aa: CASSPNSNQPQHF

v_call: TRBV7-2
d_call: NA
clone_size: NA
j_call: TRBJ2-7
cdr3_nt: TGTGCCAGCAGCCATCCTTCCGGGGAGCAGTACTTC
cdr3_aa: CASSHPSGEQYF

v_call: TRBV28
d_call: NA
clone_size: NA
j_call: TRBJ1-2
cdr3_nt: TGTGCCAGCAGTTTGGACGTGGGAACTAACTATGGCTACACCTTC
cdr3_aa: CASSLDVGTNYGYTF

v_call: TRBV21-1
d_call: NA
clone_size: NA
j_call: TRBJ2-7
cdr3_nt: TGTGCCAGCAGCAAAATGGGGCACCGAGGTGGTTCTTCCTACGAGCAGTACTTC
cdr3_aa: CASSKMGHRGGSSYEQYF

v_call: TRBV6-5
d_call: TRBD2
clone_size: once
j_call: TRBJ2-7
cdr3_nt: TGTGCCAGCAGCGGGACTACTTCCTACGAGCAGTACTTC
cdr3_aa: CASSGTTSYEQYF

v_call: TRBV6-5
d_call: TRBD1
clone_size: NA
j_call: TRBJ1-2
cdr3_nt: TGTGCCAGCAGGGCGACAGGGGGCTACACCTTC
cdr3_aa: CASRATGGYTF

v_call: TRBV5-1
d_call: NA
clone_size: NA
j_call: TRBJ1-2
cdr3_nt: TGCGCCAGCAGCGGGGTTTACAGGGACCTTAACTATGGCTACACCTTC
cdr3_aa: CASSGVYRDLNYGYTF

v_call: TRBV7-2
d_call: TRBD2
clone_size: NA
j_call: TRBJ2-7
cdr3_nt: TGTGCCAGCAGCCCGGGAGGGTACGAGCAGTACTTC
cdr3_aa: CASSPGGYEQYF

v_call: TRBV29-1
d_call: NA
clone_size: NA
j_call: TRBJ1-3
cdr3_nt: TGCAGCGTTGAAGATAATGGAAACACCATATATTTT
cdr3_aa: CSVEDNGNTIYF

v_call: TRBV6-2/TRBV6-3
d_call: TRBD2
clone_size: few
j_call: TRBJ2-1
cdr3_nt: TGTGCCAGCAGTCGCCGCGGGAGGGCCAATGAGCAGTTCTTC
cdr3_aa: CASSRRGRANEQFF

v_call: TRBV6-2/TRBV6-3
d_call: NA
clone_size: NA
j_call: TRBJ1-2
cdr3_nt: TGTGCCAGCAGTTACCCCAGGGTCGGCTACACCTTC
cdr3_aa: CASSYPRVGYTF

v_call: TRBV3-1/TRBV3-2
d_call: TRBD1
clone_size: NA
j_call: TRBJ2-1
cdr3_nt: TGTGCCAGCAGCCAAGAGGGACAGGGGATTGGGAATGAGCAGTTCTTC
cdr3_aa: CASSQEGQGIGNEQFF

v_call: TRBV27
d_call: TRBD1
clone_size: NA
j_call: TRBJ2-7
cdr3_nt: TGTGCCAGCAGTTCCGCCGGACAGGGGAGCGACGAGCAGTACTTC
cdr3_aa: CASSSAGQGSDEQYF

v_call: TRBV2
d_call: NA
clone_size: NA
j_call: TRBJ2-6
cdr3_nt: TGTGCCAGCAGACAGGGATCCGGGGCCAACGTCCTGACTTTC
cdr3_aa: CASRQGSGANVLTF

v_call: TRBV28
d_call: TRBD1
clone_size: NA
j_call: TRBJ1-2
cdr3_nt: TGTGCCAGCAGTTTAAGTTTCGGGACAGCTCCTTATGGCTACACCTTC
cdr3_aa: CASSLSFGTAPYGYTF

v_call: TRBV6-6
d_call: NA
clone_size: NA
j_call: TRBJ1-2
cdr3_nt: TGTGCCAGCAGCGGACAGCTGTATGGCTACACCTTC
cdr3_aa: CASSGQLYGYTF

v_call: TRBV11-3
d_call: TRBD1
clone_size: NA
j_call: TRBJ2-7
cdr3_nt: TGTGCCAGCAGCTTTACAGGGGGAGTTTCCTACGAGCAGTACTTC
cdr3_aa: CASSFTGGVSYEQYF

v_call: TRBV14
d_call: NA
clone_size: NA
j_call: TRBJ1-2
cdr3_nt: TGTGCCAGCAGCCAAAGTGCCGTCGGGGGCTACACCTTC
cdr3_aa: CASSQSAVGGYTF

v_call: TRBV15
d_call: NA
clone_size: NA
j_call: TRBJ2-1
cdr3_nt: TGTGCCACCAGCAGAGGTCGGGTTAACTACAATGAGCAGTTCTTC
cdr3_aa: CATSRGRVNYNEQFF

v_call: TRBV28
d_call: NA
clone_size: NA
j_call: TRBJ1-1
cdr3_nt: TGTGCCAGCAGTTTAGGGGCCGCGGGGAGGGTTGAAGCTTTCTTT
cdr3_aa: CASSLGAAGRVEAFF

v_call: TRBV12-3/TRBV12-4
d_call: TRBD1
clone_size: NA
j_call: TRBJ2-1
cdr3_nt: TGTGCCAGCAGTTTCTCAGCTTCCGGGACAGGTTTCTTC
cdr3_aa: CASSFSASGTGFF

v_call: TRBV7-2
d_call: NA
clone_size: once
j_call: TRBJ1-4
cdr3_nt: TGTGCCAGCAGCCAGTGGGTAGGGATTAATGAAAAACTGTTTTTT
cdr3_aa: CASSQWVGINEKLFF

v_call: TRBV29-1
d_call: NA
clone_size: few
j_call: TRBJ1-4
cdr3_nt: TGCAGCGTCCTCCCAGGGGCGGCTAATGAAAAACTGTTTTTT
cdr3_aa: CSVLPGAANEKLFF

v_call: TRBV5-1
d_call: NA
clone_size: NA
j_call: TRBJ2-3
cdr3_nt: TGCGCCAGCAGCTTCTCTCAGGGACCAGATACGCAGTATTTT
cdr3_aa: CASSFSQGPDTQYF

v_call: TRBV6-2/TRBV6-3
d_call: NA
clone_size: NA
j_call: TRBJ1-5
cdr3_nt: TGTGCCAGCAGTTATCAGAAACTCCAGCCCCAGCATTTT
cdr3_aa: CASSYQKLQPQHF

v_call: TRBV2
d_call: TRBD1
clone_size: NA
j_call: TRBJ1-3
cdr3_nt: TGTGCCAGCAGTCTTATACGACAGGGGGCGGTTAGGTCTGGAAACACCATATATTTT
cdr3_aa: CASSLIRQGAVRSGNTIYF

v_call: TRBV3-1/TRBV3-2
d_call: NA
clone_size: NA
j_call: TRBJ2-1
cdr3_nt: TGTGCCAGCAGCCAACTCGGAGGGAGGACCTACAATGAGCAGTTCTTC
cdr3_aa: CASSQLGGRTYNEQFF

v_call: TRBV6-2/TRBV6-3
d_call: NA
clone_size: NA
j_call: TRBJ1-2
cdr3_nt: TGTGCCAGCAGTTACGGCCCTAACTATGGCTACACCTTC
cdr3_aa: CASSYGPNYGYTF

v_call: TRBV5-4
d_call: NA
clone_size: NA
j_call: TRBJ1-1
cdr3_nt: TGTGCCAGCAGCTTGCGTACTCGTCTGAACACTGAAGCTTTCTTT
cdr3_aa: CASSLRTRLNTEAFF

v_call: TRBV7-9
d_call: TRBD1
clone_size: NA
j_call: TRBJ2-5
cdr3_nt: TGTGCCAGCAGCTTTGACAGGGCACGAGAGACCCAGTACTTC
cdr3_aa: CASSFDRARETQYF

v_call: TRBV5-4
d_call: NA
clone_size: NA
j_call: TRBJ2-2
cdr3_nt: TGTGCCAGCAGCCTCGTCCTAGGAAGTACCGGGGAGCTGTTTTTT
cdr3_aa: CASSLVLGSTGELFF

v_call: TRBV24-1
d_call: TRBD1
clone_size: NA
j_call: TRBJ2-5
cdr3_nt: TGTGCCACCAGTGATTTTCAGGGGGCGGCCTTGGAGACCCAGTACTTC
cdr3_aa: CATSDFQGAALETQYF

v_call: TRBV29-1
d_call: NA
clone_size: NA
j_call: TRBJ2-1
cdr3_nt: TGCAGCGTTCGGGGGCAGGGTTCCTACAATGAGCAGTTCTTC
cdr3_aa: CSVRGQGSYNEQFF

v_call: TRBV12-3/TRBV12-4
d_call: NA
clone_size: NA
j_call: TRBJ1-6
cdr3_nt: TGTGCCAGTGGGACGGGGAATGGGGCCCTCCACTTT
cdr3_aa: CASGTGNGALHF